The T cell receptor (beta chain) under discussion was sequenced for a study of chronic HIV infection and antiretroviral therapy. The CDR3 sequence is 17 residues long. V lost 4 bases to trimming and J lost 5 bases; unmatched junction nucleotides: 9. The germline gives CDR1 SGHVS, CDR2 FQNEAQ. One entry per CDR3 protein, called by TCRdb with MiXCR from the 5' RACE reads. The data show about 48,000 distinct CDR3 sequences, about 18% seen once. The gene calls are TRBV7-8 and TRBJ2-5, with TRBD2 matching 14 bases. The sequence was obtained from an adult who had HIV and had not received antiretroviral therapy, or was an uninfected healthy control (not recorded which). Sequences were obtained from peripheral blood. The CDR3 DNA reads as TGTGCCAGCAGCTACCTGACTAGCGGGAGGGCGAGGGAGACCCAGTACTTC. Translating gives CASSYLTSGRARETQYF.